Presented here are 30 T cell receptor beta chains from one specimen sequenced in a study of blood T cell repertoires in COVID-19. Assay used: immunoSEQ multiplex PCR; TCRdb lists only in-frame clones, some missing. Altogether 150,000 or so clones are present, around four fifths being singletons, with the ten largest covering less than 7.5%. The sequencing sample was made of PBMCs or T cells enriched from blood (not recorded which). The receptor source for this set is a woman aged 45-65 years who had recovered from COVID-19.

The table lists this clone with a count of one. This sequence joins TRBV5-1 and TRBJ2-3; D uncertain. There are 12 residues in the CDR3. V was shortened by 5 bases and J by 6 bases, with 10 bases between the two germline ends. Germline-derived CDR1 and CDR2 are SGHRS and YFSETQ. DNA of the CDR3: TGCGCCAGCAGATTCGATAGTGATACGCAGTATTTT. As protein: CASRFDSDTQYF. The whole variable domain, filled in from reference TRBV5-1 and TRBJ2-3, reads KAGVTQTPRYLIKTRGQQVTLSCSPISGHRSVSWYQQTPGQGLQFLFEYFSETQRNKGNFPGRFSGRQFSNSRSEMNVSTLELGDSALYLCASRFDSDTQYFGPGTRLTVL.

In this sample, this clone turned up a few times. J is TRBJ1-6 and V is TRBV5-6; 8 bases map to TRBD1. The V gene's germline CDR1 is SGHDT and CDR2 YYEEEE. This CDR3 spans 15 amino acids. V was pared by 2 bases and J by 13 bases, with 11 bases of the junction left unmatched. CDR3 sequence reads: CASSFTDRVRSPLHF. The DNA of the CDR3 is TGTGCCAGCAGCTTTACGGACAGGGTACGATCGCCCCTCCACTTT.

The CDR3 protein is CASSRDRGLTNEQFF. The CDR3 nucleotides read TGTGCCAGCAGCCGGGACAGGGGCTTGACCAATGAGCAGTTCTTC. V is TRBV7-2 and J is TRBJ2-1, with TRBD1 matching 10 bases. Germline V gives CDR1 SGHTA, CDR2 FQGNSA. The CDR3 has 15 residues. With 5 bases clipped from V and 6 bases from J, the junction kept 7 bases outside the gene matches. Full variable domain (missing parts from reference TRBV7-2 and TRBJ2-1): GAGVSQSPSNKVTEKGKDVELRCDPISGHTALYWYRQSLGQGLEFLIYFQGNSAPDKSGLPSDRFSAERTGGSVSTLTIQRTQQEDSAVYLCASSRDRGLTNEQFFGPGTRLTVL.

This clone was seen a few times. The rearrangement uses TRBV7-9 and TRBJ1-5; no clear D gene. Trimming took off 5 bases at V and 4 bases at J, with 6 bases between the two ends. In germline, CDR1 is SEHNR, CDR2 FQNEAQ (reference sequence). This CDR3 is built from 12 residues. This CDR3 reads CASSTENQPQHF. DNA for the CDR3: TGTGCCAGCAGCACAGAGAATCAGCCCCAGCATTTT.

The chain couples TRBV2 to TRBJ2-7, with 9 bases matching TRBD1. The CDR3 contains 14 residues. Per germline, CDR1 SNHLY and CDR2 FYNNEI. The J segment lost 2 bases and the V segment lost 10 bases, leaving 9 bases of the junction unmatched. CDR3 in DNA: TGTGCCACGTCACCGGGACAGGGTCCCTACGAGCAGTACTTC. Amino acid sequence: CATSPGQGPYEQYF.

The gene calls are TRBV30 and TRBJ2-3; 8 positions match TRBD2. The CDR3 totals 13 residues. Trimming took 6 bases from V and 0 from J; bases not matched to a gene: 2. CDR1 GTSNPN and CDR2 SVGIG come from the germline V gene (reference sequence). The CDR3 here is CACGGDSTDTQYF. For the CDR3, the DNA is TGTGCCTGCGGGGGGGATAGCACAGATACGCAGTATTTT.

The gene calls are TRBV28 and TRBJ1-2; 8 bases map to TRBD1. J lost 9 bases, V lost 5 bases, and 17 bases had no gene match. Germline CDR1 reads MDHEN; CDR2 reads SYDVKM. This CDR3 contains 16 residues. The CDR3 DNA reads TGTGCCAGCAGTCTCCCCGGACAGGGAGCCTCAGTCCGCTACACCTTC. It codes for CASSLPGQGASVRYTF.

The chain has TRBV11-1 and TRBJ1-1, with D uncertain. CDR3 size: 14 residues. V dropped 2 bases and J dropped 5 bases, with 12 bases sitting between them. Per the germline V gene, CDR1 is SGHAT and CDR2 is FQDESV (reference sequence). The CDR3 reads CASSLLPRSTEAFF. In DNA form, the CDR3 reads TGTGCCAGCAGCTTATTACCGCGCTCGACTGAAGCTTTCTTT.

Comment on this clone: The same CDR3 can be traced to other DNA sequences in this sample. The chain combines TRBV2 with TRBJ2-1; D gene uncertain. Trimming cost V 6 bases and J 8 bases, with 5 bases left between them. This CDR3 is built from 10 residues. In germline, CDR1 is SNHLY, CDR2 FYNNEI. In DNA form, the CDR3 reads TGTGCCAGCAGCGTCTATGAGCAGTTCTTC. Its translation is CASSVYEQFF.

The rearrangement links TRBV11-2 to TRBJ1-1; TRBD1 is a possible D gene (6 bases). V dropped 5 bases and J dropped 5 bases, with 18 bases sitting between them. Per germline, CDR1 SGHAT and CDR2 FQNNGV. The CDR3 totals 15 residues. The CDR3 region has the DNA TGTGCCAGCAGCATGGAGTGGGGGCGCGGAACTGAAGCTTTCTTT. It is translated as CASSMEWGRGTEAFF.

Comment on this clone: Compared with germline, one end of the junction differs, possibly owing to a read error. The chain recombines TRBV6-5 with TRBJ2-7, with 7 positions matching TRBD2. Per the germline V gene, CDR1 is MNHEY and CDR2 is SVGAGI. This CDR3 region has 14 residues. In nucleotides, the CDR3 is TGTGCCAGCAGTGACTCGGGGGGCTCCTACGAGCAGTACTTC. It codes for CASSDSGGSYEQYF.

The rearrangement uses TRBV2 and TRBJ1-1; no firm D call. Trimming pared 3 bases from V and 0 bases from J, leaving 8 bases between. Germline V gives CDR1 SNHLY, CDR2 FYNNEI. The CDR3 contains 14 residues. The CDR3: CASSEEQLNTEAFF. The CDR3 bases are TGTGCCAGCAGTGAGGAACAGCTGAACACTGAAGCTTTCTTT.

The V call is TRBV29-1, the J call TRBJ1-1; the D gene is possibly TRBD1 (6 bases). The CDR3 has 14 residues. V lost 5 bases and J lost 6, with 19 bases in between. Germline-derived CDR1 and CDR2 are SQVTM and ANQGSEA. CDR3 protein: CSVLRGGVVPEAFF. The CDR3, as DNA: TGCAGCGTTCTCAGGGGTGGGGTGGTTCCTGAAGCTTTCTTT.

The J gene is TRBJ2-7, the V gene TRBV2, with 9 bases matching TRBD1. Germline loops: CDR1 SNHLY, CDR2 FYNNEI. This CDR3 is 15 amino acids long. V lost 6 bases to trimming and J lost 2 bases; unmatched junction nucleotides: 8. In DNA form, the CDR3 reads TGTGCCAGCAGGGGGGACAGGGCGATAACCTACGAGCAGTACTTC. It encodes CASRGDRAITYEQYF.

This CDR3 reads CASSSSRNTEAFF. In nucleotides, the CDR3 is TGTGCCAGCAGCTCTAGCAGAAACACTGAAGCTTTCTTT. The V gene is TRBV7-3, the J gene TRBJ1-1, with no clear D. The CDR3 loop spans 13 amino acids. V lost 4 bases and J lost 2, with 8 bases in between. Germline V gives CDR1 SGHTA, CDR2 FQGTGA.

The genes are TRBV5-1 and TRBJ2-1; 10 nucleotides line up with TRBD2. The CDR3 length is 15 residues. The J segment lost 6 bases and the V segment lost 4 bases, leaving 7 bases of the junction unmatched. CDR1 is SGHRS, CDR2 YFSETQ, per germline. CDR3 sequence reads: CASSISGGAINEQFF. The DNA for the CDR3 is TGCGCCAGCAGCATAAGCGGGGGGGCCATCAATGAGCAGTTCTTC. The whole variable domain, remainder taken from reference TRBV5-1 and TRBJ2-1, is KAGVTQTPRYLIKTRGQQVTLSCSPISGHRSVSWYQQTPGQGLQFLFEYFSETQRNKGNFPGRFSGRQFSNSRSEMNVSTLELGDSALYLCASSISGGAINEQFFGPGTRLTVL.

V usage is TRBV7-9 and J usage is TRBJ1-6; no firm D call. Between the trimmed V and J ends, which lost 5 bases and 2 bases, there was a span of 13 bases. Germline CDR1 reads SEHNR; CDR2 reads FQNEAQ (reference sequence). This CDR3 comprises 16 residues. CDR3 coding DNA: TGTGCCAGCAGCCCTCCCGATACAGCCTATAATTCACCCCTCCACTTT. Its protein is CASSPPDTAYNSPLHF.

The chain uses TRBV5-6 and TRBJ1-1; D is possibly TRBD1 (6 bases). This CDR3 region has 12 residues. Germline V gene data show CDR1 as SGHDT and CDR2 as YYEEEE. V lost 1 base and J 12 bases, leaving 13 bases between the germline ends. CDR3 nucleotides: TGTGCCAGCAGCTTGAAGGACAGCGAAACTTTCTTT. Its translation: CASSLKDSETFF.

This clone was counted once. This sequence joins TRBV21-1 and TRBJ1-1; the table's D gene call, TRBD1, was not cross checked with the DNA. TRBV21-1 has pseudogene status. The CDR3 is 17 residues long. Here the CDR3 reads CASSPQVGARMNTEAFF. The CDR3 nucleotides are TGTGCCAGCAGCCCTCAGGTGGGGGCTAGAATGAACACTGAAGCTTTCTTT.

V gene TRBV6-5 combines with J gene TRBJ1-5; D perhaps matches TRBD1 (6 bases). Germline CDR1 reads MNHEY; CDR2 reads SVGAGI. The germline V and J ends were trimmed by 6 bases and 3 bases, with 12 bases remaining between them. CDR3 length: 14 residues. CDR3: CASSRGHHNQPQHF. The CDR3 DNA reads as TGTGCCAGCAGCCGGGGACACCACAATCAGCCCCAGCATTTT.

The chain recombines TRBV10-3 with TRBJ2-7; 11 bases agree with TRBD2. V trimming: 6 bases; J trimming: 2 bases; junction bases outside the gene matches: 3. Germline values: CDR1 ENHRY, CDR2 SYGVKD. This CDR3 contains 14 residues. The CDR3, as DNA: TGTGCCATCAGCGGGACTAGCGGCCCCTACGAGCAGTACTTC. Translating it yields CAISGTSGPYEQYF.

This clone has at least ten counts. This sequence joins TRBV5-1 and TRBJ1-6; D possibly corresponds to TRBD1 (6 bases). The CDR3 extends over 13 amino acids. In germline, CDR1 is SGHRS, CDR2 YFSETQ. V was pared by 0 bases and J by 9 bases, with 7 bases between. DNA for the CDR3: TGCGCCAGCAGCTTGGCCAGGGGTTCACCCCTCCACTTT. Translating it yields CASSLARGSPLHF.

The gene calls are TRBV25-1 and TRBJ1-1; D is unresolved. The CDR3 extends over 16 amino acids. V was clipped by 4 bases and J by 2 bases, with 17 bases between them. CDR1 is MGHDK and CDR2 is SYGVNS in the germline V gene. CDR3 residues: CASSGTRELDNTEAFF. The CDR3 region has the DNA TGTGCCAGCAGTGGGACTCGGGAGTTAGATAACACTGAAGCTTTCTTT.

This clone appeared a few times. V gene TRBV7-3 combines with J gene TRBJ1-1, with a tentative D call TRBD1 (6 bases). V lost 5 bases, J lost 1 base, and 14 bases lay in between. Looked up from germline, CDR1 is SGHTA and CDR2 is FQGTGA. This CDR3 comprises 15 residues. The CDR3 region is CASSPSGGANTEAFF. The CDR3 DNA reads TGTGCCAGCAGCCCCTCCGGGGGGGCGAACACTGAAGCTTTCTTT.

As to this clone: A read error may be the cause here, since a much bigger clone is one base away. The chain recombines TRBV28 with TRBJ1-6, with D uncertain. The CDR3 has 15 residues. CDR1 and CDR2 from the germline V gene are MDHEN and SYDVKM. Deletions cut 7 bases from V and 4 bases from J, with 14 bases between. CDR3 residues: CASNEPRTYNSPLHF. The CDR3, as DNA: TGTGCCAGCAACGAACCAAGGACTTATAATTCACCCCTCCACTTT.

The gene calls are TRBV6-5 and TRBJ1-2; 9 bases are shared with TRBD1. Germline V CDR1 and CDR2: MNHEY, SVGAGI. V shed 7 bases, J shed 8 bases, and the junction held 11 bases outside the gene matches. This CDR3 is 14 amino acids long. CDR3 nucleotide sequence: TGTGCCAGCATTATTCCGGGACAGGGCGCAGGCTACACCTTC. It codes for CASIIPGQGAGYTF.

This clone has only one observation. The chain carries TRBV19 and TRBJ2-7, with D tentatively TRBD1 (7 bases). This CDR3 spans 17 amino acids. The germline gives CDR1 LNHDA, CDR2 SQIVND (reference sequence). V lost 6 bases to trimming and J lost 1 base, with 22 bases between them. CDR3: CASSSPGGFTGSYEQYF. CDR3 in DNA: TGTGCCAGTAGCTCCCCAGGGGGGTTCACGGGGTCCTACGAGCAGTACTTC.

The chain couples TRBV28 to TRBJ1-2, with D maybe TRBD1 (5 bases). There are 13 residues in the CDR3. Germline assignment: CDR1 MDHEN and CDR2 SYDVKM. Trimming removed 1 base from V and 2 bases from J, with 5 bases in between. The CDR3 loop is CASSLSGNYGYTF. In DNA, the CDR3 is TGTGCCAGCAGTTTATCAGGGAACTATGGCTACACCTTC.

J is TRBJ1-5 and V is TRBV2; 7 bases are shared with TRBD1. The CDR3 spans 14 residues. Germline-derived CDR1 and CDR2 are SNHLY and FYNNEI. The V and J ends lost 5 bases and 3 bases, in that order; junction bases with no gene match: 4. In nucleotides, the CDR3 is TGTGCCAGCAGTTACAGGGGTAACAATCAGCCCCAGCATTTT. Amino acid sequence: CASSYRGNNQPQHF.

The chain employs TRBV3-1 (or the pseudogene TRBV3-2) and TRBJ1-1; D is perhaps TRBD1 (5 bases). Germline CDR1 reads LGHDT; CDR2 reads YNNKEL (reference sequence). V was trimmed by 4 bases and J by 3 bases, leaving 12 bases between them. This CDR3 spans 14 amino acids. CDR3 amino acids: CASSPPGYDTEAFF. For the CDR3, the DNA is TGTGCCAGCAGCCCTCCAGGGTACGACACTGAAGCTTTCTTT.